The text below deals with one T cell receptor (beta chain). No antigen is known for it. Trimming at V came to 0 bases and at J to 5 bases, leaving 6 bases not matched to a gene. The CDR3 extends over 15 amino acids. The germline gives CDR1 SGHRS, CDR2 YFSETQ. This record comes from a study of T cell responses to AZD1222 COVID-19 vaccine. General study points: Clonal diversity was possibly underestimated; the donors were predominantly white British and more often female. When two AZD1222 doses had been given, Spike-specific TCR breadth and depth rose. Just a handful of AZD1222 recipients tested seropositive at baseline.

Produced via immunoSEQ multiplex PCR; TCRdb's table is partial and in-frame only. The sample carries around 110,000 clones, around 94% recorded once. The sequence was collected from an adult who received the AZD1222 COVID-19 vaccine. The chain employs TRBV5-1 and TRBJ2-7; 9 bases line up with TRBD1. The sample consisted of peripheral blood, taken 28 days after the second AZD1222 dose. CDR3 sequence: CASSLEDRGRDEQYF. Here the CDR3 DNA reads TGCGCCAGCAGCTTGGAGGACAGGGGAAGGGACGAGCAGTACTTC. The entire variable domain, with the rest obtained from reference TRBV5-1 and TRBJ2-7, is as follows: KAGVTQTPRYLIKTRGQQVTLSCSPISGHRSVSWYQQTPGQGLQFLFEYFSETQRNKGNFPGRFSGRQFSNSRSEMNVSTLELGDSALYLCASSLEDRGRDEQYFGPGTRLTVT.